Shown below are 23 T cell receptor beta chains from a single sample sequenced in a study of cytomegalovirus exposure and HLA in healthy donors. PCR used 60 Vbeta primers and 13 Jbeta primers. Profiled with immunoSEQ multiplex PCR; TCRdb holds only in-frame clones, not every one. The table lists approximately 110,000 clones, more than 75% of them singletons. Sequenced input: PBMCs. The receptors shown here come from a woman aged 55 to 70 in good health and CMV-seropositive.

The table lists this clone with a count of one. The gene calls are TRBV11-2 and TRBJ2-7, with D unresolved. V was pared by 0 bases and J by 1 base, with 10 bases between. Germline values: CDR1 SGHAT, CDR2 FQNNGV. This CDR3 has 15 amino acids. The CDR3 region has the DNA TGTGCCAGCAGCTTAGATCAGGTCACGTCCTACGAGCAGTACTTC. Encoded protein: CASSLDQVTSYEQYF. Supplemented by reference TRBV11-2 and TRBJ2-7, the full variable domain reads EAGVAQSPRYKIIEKRQSVAFWCNPISGHATLYWYQQILGQGPKLLIQFQNNGVVDDSQLPKDRFSAERLKGVDSTLKIQPAKLEDSAVYLCASSLDQVTSYEQYFGPGTRLTVT.

Only a few counts were recorded for this clone. CDR3 in DNA: TGTGCCAGCAGCTTCGGACAGCAAGAGACCCAGTACTTC. Its translation: CASSFGQQETQYF. The chain links TRBV11-2 to TRBJ2-5; D is perhaps TRBD1 (6 bases). The V gene's germline CDR1 is SGHAT and CDR2 FQNNGV. The ends were cut back, 3 bases at V and 2 bases at J, with 7 bases in the middle. This CDR3 has 13 amino acids.

This chain uses TRBV7-2 with TRBJ2-1; 10 nucleotides match TRBD2. The junction had 5 bases not matched to a gene; V was cut back by 5 bases and J by 7 bases. The V gene's germline CDR1 is SGHTA and CDR2 FQGNSA. The CDR3 is made up of 14 amino acids. CDR3 region: CASSPFSGGNEQFF. Here the CDR3 DNA reads TGTGCCAGCAGCCCCTTTAGCGGGGGGAATGAGCAGTTCTTC.

The rearrangement links TRBV4-3 to TRBJ2-1; TRBD2 is a possible D gene (5 bases). Trimming took off 4 bases at V and 8 bases at J, with 12 bases between the two ends. The V gene's germline CDR1 is LGHNA and CDR2 YSLEER. The CDR3 is made up of 13 amino acids. The CDR3 DNA reads as TGCGCCAGCAGCCCGCTCAAGGGAGATGAGCAGTTCTTC. The encoded protein is CASSPLKGDEQFF.

The chain employs TRBV30 and TRBJ2-1; 10 bases align to TRBD2. Germline values: CDR1 GTSNPN, CDR2 SVGIG (reference sequence). J lost 1 base, V lost 6 bases, and 9 bases had no gene match. The CDR3 contains 16 residues. CDR3 sequence (DNA): TGTGCCTGCAAGGAGGCTAGCGGGGGTTCCTACAATGAGCAGTTCTTC. Translated, it gives CACKEASGGSYNEQFF.

V gene TRBV7-8 combines with J gene TRBJ2-1, with TRBD2 identical over 15 bases. Trimming at V came to 4 bases and at J to 4 bases, leaving 5 bases not matched to a gene. The CDR3 totals 17 residues. Germline lookup yields CDR1 SGHVS and CDR2 FQNEAQ. CDR3 bases: TGTGCCAGCAGCTCAGGGACTAGCGGGGGGCTATACAATGAGCAGTTCTTC. This sequence encodes CASSSGTSGGLYNEQFF.

The chain recombines TRBV5-4 with TRBJ1-2, with 8 positions matching TRBD1. The length of the CDR3 is 15 residues. CDR1 and CDR2 from the germline V gene are SGHNT and YYREEE (reference sequence). V shed 3 bases and J 4 bases; nucleotides not matched to a gene: 8. In nucleotides, the CDR3 is TGTGCCAGCAGCTCAGAAACAGGGGGAGGCTATGGCTACACCTTC. Translated, it gives CASSSETGGGYGYTF. Drawing the rest from reference TRBV5-4 and TRBJ1-2, the complete variable domain is ETGVTQSPTHLIKTRGQQVTLRCSSQSGHNTVSWYQQALGQGPQFIFQYYREEENGRGNFPPRFSGLQFPNYSSELNVNALELDDSALYLCASSSETGGGYGYTFGSGTRLTVV.

The V call is TRBV9, the J call TRBJ2-2; TRBD1 is a possible D gene (6 bases). Germline CDR1 is SGDLS and CDR2 is YYNGEE. CDR3 length equals 15 residues. Trimming stripped 3 bases from V and 4 bases from J, with 13 bases between. The CDR3 nucleotides read TGTGCCAGCAGCGCCTCAGGGGTCAGCACCGGGGAGCTGTTTTTT. It yields the protein CASSASGVSTGELFF.

The chain has TRBV7-9 and TRBJ2-2; 8 bases align to TRBD1. Per the germline V gene, CDR1 is SEHNR and CDR2 is FQNEAQ (reference sequence). The CDR3 totals 16 residues. The V gene end was trimmed by 7 bases and the J gene end by 3 bases; junction bases not matched to a gene: 10. CDR3 residues: CASTPYATGDTGELFF. The CDR3 DNA reads TGTGCCAGCACCCCTTACGCGACAGGGGACACCGGGGAGCTGTTTTTT.

The chain carries TRBV4-3 and TRBJ2-5; possible D gene TRBD2, 5 bases. CDR3 length: 12 amino acids. From germline, CDR1 is LGHNA and CDR2 YSLEER. V lost 1 base, J lost 13 bases, and 13 bases lay in between. CDR3 protein: CASSQVPGVRYF. Written as DNA, the CDR3 is TGCGCCAGCAGCCAAGTCCCCGGGGTGAGGTACTTC.

The V gene is TRBV6-1, the J gene TRBJ1-1; 9 bases line up with TRBD1. This CDR3 comprises 14 residues. With 6 bases clipped from V and 0 bases from J, the junction kept 2 bases outside the gene matches. Germline V gene lookup returns CDR1 MNHNS and CDR2 SASEGT. The CDR3 loop is CASRGQGLNTEAFF. As DNA, the CDR3 is TGTGCCAGCAGGGGACAGGGCTTGAACACTGAAGCTTTCTTT.

V gene TRBV25-1 combines with J gene TRBJ1-6; 8 bases are a match to TRBD1. This CDR3 region has 16 residues. In germline, CDR1 is MGHDK, CDR2 SYGVNS. V was clipped by 0 bases and J by 9 bases; unmatched bases: 7. CDR3 nucleotides: TGTGCCAGCAGTGAATATAACCAGGGGGCGAGTTCACCCCTCCACTTT. This sequence encodes CASSEYNQGASSPLHF.

This clone was recorded only once. The chain couples TRBV7-2 to TRBJ1-4, with D tentatively TRBD1 (6 bases). V lost 5 bases and J 0 bases, leaving 13 bases between the germline ends. This CDR3 comprises 16 residues. CDR1 is SGHTA, CDR2 FQGNSA, per germline. The CDR3 region is CASSPGEGSTNEKLFF. In DNA form, the CDR3 reads TGTGCCAGCAGCCCAGGGGAGGGCTCAACTAATGAAAAACTGTTTTTT. Full variable domain (outside the CDR3, taken from reference TRBV7-2 and TRBJ1-4): GAGVSQSPSNKVTEKGKDVELRCDPISGHTALYWYRQSLGQGLEFLIYFQGNSAPDKSGLPSDRFSAERTGGSVSTLTIQRTQQEDSAVYLCASSPGEGSTNEKLFFGSGTQLSVL.

This clone was detected a few times. The chain recombines TRBV6-6 with TRBJ2-3; 10 nucleotides agree with TRBD2. After removal of 4 bases from V and 0 bases from J, the junction contained 4 bases not matched to a gene. CDR1 and CDR2 (germline): MNHNY, SVGAGI (reference sequence). The CDR3 spans 16 residues. The CDR3 sequence: CASSSLAGGSTDTQYF. For the CDR3, the DNA is TGTGCCAGCAGTTCCTTAGCGGGGGGCAGCACAGATACGCAGTATTTT.

The chain combines TRBV21-1 with TRBJ1-1; the D call of TRBD1 is as the table states it, not checked on the DNA. TRBV21-1 is a pseudogene. This CDR3 has 17 residues. The CDR3 sequence: CASPTLVQGIIGTEAFF. Written as DNA, the CDR3 is TGTGCCAGCCCGACGCTAGTGCAGGGAATAATAGGCACTGAAGCTTTCTTT.

The chain has TRBV19 and TRBJ2-7, with D hard to call. The CDR3 contains 15 residues. Trimming left V 1 base short and J 2 bases short, with 12 bases between. Germline CDR1 is LNHDA and CDR2 is SQIVND (reference sequence). In DNA form, the CDR3 reads TGTGCCAGTAGTATAGTCCATCGAGTGCCCTACGAGCAGTACTTC. This gives the protein CASSIVHRVPYEQYF.

There are a few counts of this clone. The chain joins TRBV13 to TRBJ2-7, with D possibly TRBD1 on 5 matching bases. This CDR3 is 13 amino acids long. Per germline, CDR1 PRHDT and CDR2 FYEKMQ (reference sequence). Trimming took off 5 bases at V and 4 bases at J, with 12 bases between the two ends. The DNA of the CDR3 is TGTGCCAGCAGCCGACGGACAAGTTACGAGCAGTACTTC. Its protein is CASSRRTSYEQYF.

The chain combines TRBV2 with TRBJ2-7; TRBD2 aligns across 10 bases. Germline V lookup: CDR1 SNHLY, CDR2 FYNNEI. With V trimmed by 3 bases and J by 0 bases, 2 bases remained unmatched. This CDR3 is 15 amino acids long. CDR3 sequence reads: CASSETSGRSYEQYF. CDR3 DNA sequence: TGTGCCAGCAGTGAGACTAGCGGGCGCTCCTACGAGCAGTACTTC.

The chain has TRBV5-1 and TRBJ2-3, with 8 bases identical to TRBD1. The V gene's germline CDR1 is SGHRS and CDR2 YFSETQ. The V segment lost 4 bases and the J segment 5 bases; nucleotides outside the gene matches: 6. CDR3 length: 14 residues. The chain's CDR3 is CASSLGQGLDTQYF. The CDR3 DNA sequence: TGCGCCAGCAGCCTAGGACAGGGACTAGATACGCAGTATTTT.

The chain couples TRBV9 to TRBJ2-1; 8 bases are shared with TRBD2. Unmatched junction bases numbered 4, after V lost 0 bases and J lost 5 bases. Per germline, CDR1 SGDLS and CDR2 YYNGEE. The CDR3 spans 15 residues. CDR3 loop: CASSVAPGLDNEQFF. CDR3 nucleotides: TGTGCCAGCAGCGTAGCCCCGGGACTAGACAATGAGCAGTTCTTC.

The chain joins TRBV11-2 to TRBJ2-7; maybe TRBD2 (6 bases). The germline V and J ends were trimmed by 5 bases and 2 bases, with 16 bases remaining between them. Germline V gene sequence: CDR1 SGHAT, CDR2 FQNNGV. The CDR3 is made up of 15 amino acids. The DNA for the CDR3 is TGTGCCAGCAGCGCAACCGGGACTCATACCTACGAGCAGTACTTC. Its translation: CASSATGTHTYEQYF.

The chain is built from TRBV4-3 and TRBJ2-5, with TRBD1 identical over 9 bases. The J call may be incorrect, as the DNA end agrees better with TRBJ2-7. The CDR3 has 14 residues. Looked up from germline, CDR1 is LGHNA and CDR2 is YSLEER. The CDR3 protein is CASSHGQGTYEQYF. Written as DNA, the CDR3 is TGCGCCAGCAGCCACGGACAGGGGACCTACGAGCAGTACTTC.

V is TRBV4-1 and J is TRBJ1-1, with D hard to call. V lost 2 bases, J lost 1 base, and 23 bases lay in between. Per the germline V gene, CDR1 is MGHRA and CDR2 is YSYEKL. CDR3 length: 19 amino acids. CDR3 amino acids: CASSQIFFGVGMRNTEAFF. The CDR3 nucleotides are TGCGCCAGCAGCCAAATATTTTTCGGGGTAGGGATGAGGAACACTGAAGCTTTCTTT.